This T cell receptor (beta chain) was captured by sequencing in a study of T cell responses to AZD1222 COVID-19 vaccine. Across the study: Pooled together were second doses at about 4 or about 12 weeks.

Study results and limitations: Spike-specific TCR repertoires showed rising breadth and depth after two AZD1222 doses.

This CDR3 spans 15 amino acids. V dropped 4 bases and J dropped 8; count of bases not matched to a gene: 8. Germline V gene data show CDR1 as SNHLY and CDR2 as FYNNEI. The data were produced by immunoSEQ multiplex PCR, yet TCRdb's version contains in-frame clones alone and is incomplete. This sample carries roughly 100,000 clones, roughly 82% of them seen once, and the ten largest clones take more than 4.5%. This clone has a handful of counts. Its antigen is still unknown. The TCR originated in an adult in good health. This material consisted of peripheral blood, taken on day 0 of AZD1222 vaccination. This chain joins TRBV2 and TRBJ1-6, with TRBD1 matching over 7 bases. The CDR3 coding sequence is TGTGCCAGCAGTGTAATTTACAGGGGCTATTCACCCCTCCACTTT. This sequence encodes CASSVIYRGYSPLHF. Complete variable domain (other parts from reference TRBV2 and TRBJ1-6): EPEVTQTPSHQVTQMGQEVILRCVPISNHLYFYWYRQILGQKVEFLVSFYNNEISEKSEIFDDQFSVERPDGSNFTLKIRSTKLEDSAMYFCASSVIYRGYSPLHFGNGTRLTVT.